One sample yielded the 18 T cell receptor beta chains listed below, sequenced in a study of blood T cell repertoires in COVID-19. Profiled with immunoSEQ multiplex PCR; TCRdb holds only in-frame clones, not every one. The table has 110,000 to 150,000 clones, 81% seen once. Sequenced input: peripheral blood. These receptors all come from a human donor in a cohort sampled during active COVID-19.

The chain couples TRBV25-1 to TRBJ1-1; the D is unclear. The CDR3 runs to 15 residues. The V gene's germline CDR1 is MGHDK and CDR2 SYGVNS. The ends were cut back, 4 bases at V and 1 base at J, with 13 bases in the middle. The CDR3 DNA reads TGTGCCAGCAGTGCTGCGAAGGAGCGGAACACTGAAGCTTTCTTT. Translation gives CASSAAKERNTEAFF.

A single count supports this clone. The genes are TRBV29-1 and TRBJ1-2; unclear D gene. CDR3 size: 14 residues. Between the trimmed V and J ends, which lost 5 bases and 4 bases, there was a span of 17 bases. CDR1 and CDR2 (germline): SQVTM, ANQGSEA. DNA for the CDR3: TGCAGCGTTAATACGTACTCAGGAATCTATGGCTACACCTTC. This encodes CSVNTYSGIYGYTF.

This sequence joins TRBV28 and TRBJ1-1, with TRBD1 identical over 9 bases. Germline assignment: CDR1 MDHEN and CDR2 SYDVKM. The CDR3 length is 16 residues. The V and J ends lost 6 bases and 1 base, in that order; junction bases with no gene match: 9. The CDR3 protein is CASSPYRGLRNTEAFF. The CDR3 DNA reads as TGTGCCAGCAGCCCGTACAGGGGGCTTAGGAACACTGAAGCTTTCTTT.

This clone appeared once. The rearrangement uses TRBV27 and TRBJ2-7, with 8 bases that match TRBD2. Per germline, CDR1 MNHEY and CDR2 SMNVEV (reference sequence). Trimming at V came to 2 bases and at J to 2 bases, leaving 5 bases not matched to a gene. The CDR3 consists of 15 residues. The CDR3 region is CASSLIAAGAYEQYF. In nucleotides, the CDR3 is TGTGCCAGCAGTTTAATCGCAGCGGGGGCCTACGAGCAGTACTTC.

This clone was detected only a few times. The chain is built from TRBV4-2 and TRBJ2-1; the match to TRBD1 covers 7 bases. Germline trimming cut 4 bases from V and 6 bases from J; bases unmatched to any gene: 6. The V gene's germline CDR1 is LGHNA and CDR2 YNFKEQ. The CDR3 loop spans 14 amino acids. Written as DNA, the CDR3 is TGTGCCAGCAGCCCTCGGGGACAGCTCAATGAGCAGTTCTTC. The encoded protein is CASSPRGQLNEQFF.

The gene calls are TRBV5-1 and TRBJ2-3; tentatively, D is TRBD2 (7 bases). The ends were cut back, 7 bases at V and 0 bases at J, with 12 bases in the middle. Germline V gene sequence: CDR1 SGHRS, CDR2 YFSETQ. This CDR3 contains 14 residues. In DNA, the CDR3 is TGCGCCAGCGTACGCGGGGGCAGCACAGATACGCAGTATTTT. Amino acids: CASVRGGSTDTQYF.

The chain is built from TRBV6-4 and TRBJ2-1; tentative D call: TRBD1 (6 bases). CDR1 and CDR2 from the germline V gene are MRHNA and SNTAGT. The length of the CDR3 is 11 residues. The CDR3 coding sequence is TGTGTCCCCCCAGGGGACCGTGAGCAGTTCTTC. The encoded protein is CVPPGDREQFF.

V usage is TRBV7-6 and J usage is TRBJ2-7; tentatively, D is TRBD1 (6 bases). V was shortened by 7 bases and J by 2 bases, with 18 bases between the two germline ends. From germline, CDR1 is SGHVS and CDR2 FNYEAQ. The CDR3 spans 15 residues. The CDR3 here is CASTPTGRGPYEQYF. For the CDR3, the DNA is TGTGCCAGCACCCCGACGGGCAGGGGACCCTACGAGCAGTACTTC.

The chain links TRBV7-8 to TRBJ1-3, with 7 nucleotides matching TRBD1. V was clipped by 4 bases and J by 0 bases; unmatched bases: 6. The CDR3 has 16 residues. CDR1 is SGHVS, CDR2 FQNEAQ, per germline. Here the CDR3 reads CASSSHRGSSGNTIYF. CDR3 DNA: TGTGCCAGCAGCTCCCACAGGGGTAGCTCTGGAAACACCATATATTTT. Variable domain in full (rest from reference TRBV7-8 and TRBJ1-3): GAGVSQSPRYKVAKRGQDVALRCDPISGHVSLFWYQQALGQGPEFLTYFQNEAQLDKSGLPSDRFFAERPEGSVSTLKIQRTQQEDSAVYLCASSSHRGSSGNTIYFGEGSWLTVV.

CDR3 region: CASNSPGQMNTEAFF. DNA of the CDR3: TGTGCCAGCAACTCACCTGGACAGATGAACACTGAAGCTTTCTTT. The rearrangement joins TRBV28 to TRBJ1-1, with a possible D match to TRBD1 (6 bases). Trimming took 7 bases from V and 0 from J, leaving 15 bases between them. The V gene's germline CDR1 is MDHEN and CDR2 SYDVKM. The CDR3 has 15 residues.

The chain uses TRBV7-2 and TRBJ2-7, with D perhaps TRBD1 (6 bases). CDR3 length: 13 amino acids. Germline V gives CDR1 SGHTA, CDR2 FQGNSA. Trimming took 1 base from V and 5 from J, leaving 9 bases between them. The CDR3 here is CASSLVNRDEQYF. The DNA for the CDR3 is TGTGCCAGCAGCTTAGTCAACAGGGACGAGCAGTACTTC.

The V call is TRBV21-1, the J call TRBJ2-5; the tabulated D call, TRBD1, remains unverified against the DNA. TRBV21-1 is a recognized pseudogene. This CDR3 spans 13 amino acids. The CDR3 region is CASSRTGRGTQYF. CDR3 in DNA: TGTGCCAGCAGCAGGACAGGGAGGGGGACCCAGTACTTC.

The rearrangement joins TRBV9 to TRBJ1-2; TRBD1 agrees at 8 bases. The CDR3 covers 14 residues. The V gene's germline CDR1 is SGDLS and CDR2 YYNGEE. Trimming removed 2 bases from V and 6 bases from J; junction bases left unmatched: 6. Here the CDR3 DNA reads TGTGCCAGCAGCGTCGCAGGGGGCTTCGATGGCTACACCTTC. Its translation is CASSVAGGFDGYTF.

V usage is TRBV11-2 and J usage is TRBJ2-7; 14 bases map to TRBD2. Germline V CDR1 and CDR2: SGHAT, FQNNGV. V shed 1 base and J 1 base; nucleotides not matched to a gene: 6. The CDR3 sequence is 18 residues long. The CDR3 reads CASSLAWGTSGSSYEQYF. DNA of the CDR3: TGTGCCAGCAGCTTAGCCTGGGGGACTAGCGGGAGTTCCTACGAGCAGTACTTC.

The chain couples TRBV5-1 to TRBJ2-7, with 7 bases matching TRBD2. The CDR3 loop spans 14 amino acids. V lost 4 bases and J lost 3; bases outside the gene matches: 7. Looked up from germline, CDR1 is SGHRS and CDR2 is YFSETQ. CDR3 in amino acids: CASSETGGNYEQYF. The DNA for the CDR3 is TGCGCCAGCAGCGAAACGGGAGGTAACTACGAGCAGTACTTC.

The rearrangement uses TRBV7-9 and TRBJ1-2; D gene uncertain. The germline gives CDR1 SEHNR, CDR2 FQNEAQ (reference sequence). The CDR3 length is 14 residues. V lost 2 bases and J 2 bases, leaving 9 bases between the germline ends. CDR3 coding DNA: TGTGCCAGCAGCTTAAGGCGCGGGAACTATGGCTACACCTTC. Its translation: CASSLRRGNYGYTF.

The rearrangement links TRBV7-3 to TRBJ2-6, with 7 bases fitting TRBD1. The germline gives CDR1 SGHTA, CDR2 FQGTGA. This CDR3 has 16 amino acids. J was trimmed by 1 base and V by 8 bases; bases with no gene match: 8. This chain's CDR3 is CASAAGGFSGANVLTF. For the CDR3, the DNA is TGTGCCAGCGCGGCAGGGGGATTTTCTGGGGCCAACGTCCTGACTTTC.

The sample holds one count of this clone. The chain uses TRBV4-3 and TRBJ2-6; weak D call: TRBD2 (7 bases). The V gene's germline CDR1 is LGHNA and CDR2 YSLEER. V was shortened by 0 bases and J by 7 bases, with 19 bases between the two germline ends. The CDR3 contains 18 residues. DNA of the CDR3: TGCGCCAGCAGCCAAGAACGGGGGGCGTCTTTTGGTGCCAACGTCCTGACTTTC. Translation: CASSQERGASFGANVLTF.